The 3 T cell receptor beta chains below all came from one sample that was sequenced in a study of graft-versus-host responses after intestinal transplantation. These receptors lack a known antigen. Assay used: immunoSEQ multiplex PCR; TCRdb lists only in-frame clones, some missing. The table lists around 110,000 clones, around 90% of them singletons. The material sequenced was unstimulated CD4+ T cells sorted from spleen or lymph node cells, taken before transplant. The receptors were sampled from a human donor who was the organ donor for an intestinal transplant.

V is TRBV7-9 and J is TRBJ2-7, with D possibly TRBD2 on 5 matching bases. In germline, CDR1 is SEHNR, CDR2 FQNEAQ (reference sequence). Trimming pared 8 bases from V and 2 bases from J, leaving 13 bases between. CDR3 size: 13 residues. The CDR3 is CASQTPGTYEQYF. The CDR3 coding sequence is TGTGCCAGCCAAACCCCGGGGACCTACGAGCAGTACTTC.

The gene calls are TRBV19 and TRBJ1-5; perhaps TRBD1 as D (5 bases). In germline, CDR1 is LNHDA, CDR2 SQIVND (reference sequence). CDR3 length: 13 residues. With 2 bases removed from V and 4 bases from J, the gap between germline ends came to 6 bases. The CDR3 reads CASSIRGNQPQHF. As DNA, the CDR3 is TGTGCCAGTAGTATAAGGGGAAATCAGCCCCAGCATTTT.

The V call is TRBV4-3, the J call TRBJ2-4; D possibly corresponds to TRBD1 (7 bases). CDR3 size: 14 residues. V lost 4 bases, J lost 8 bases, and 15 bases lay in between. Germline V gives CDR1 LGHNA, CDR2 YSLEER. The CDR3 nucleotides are TGCGCCAGCAGCCCTCGGACAGGAGGGGACATTCAGTACTTC. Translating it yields CASSPRTGGDIQYF.